This T cell receptor beta chain was captured by sequencing in a study of beta chain features in type 1 diabetes. Sequencing targeted expressed TCRB transcripts, as all isolated RNA had been reverse transcribed. The data were produced by immunoSEQ multiplex PCR, yet TCRdb's version contains in-frame clones alone and is incomplete. The data hold around 250,000 clones, with approximately 70% observed a single time. Details on this clone: No antigen is known for it.

Study observations and caveats: Individuals with type 1 diabetes displayed fewer insertions and more deletions at VDJ junctions.

CDR3 length equals 14 residues. Per germline, CDR1 MGHRA and CDR2 YSYEKL. V gave up 1 base and J gave up 8 bases; unmatched junction bases: 6. The TCR originated in a young man in good health. Sequenced sample: naive CD4+ T cells from blood. The V and J genes are TRBV4-1 and TRBJ1-2; TRBD1 agrees at 8 bases. The CDR3 sequence is CASSQVGTGGGYTF. For the CDR3, the DNA is TGCGCCAGCAGCCAAGTAGGGACAGGAGGCGGCTACACCTTC.